This passage covers 19 T cell receptor beta chains from one sample sequenced in a study of glioma-infiltrating T cells. Using RNA template, CDR3s of TCR alpha and beta were amplified with iRepertoire arm-PCR. TCRdb itself ran the multiplex PCR reads through MiXCR, one entry per CDR3 protein. The table shows 90,000 to 100,000 distinct CDR3 sequences, with 40% occurring only once. Material for sequencing was glioma tissue, nonneoplastic brain tissue, or PBMCs (not recorded which). These receptors all stem from a human donor with low-grade glioma or glioblastoma, undergoing nonglioma brain surgery, or in good health (not recorded which).

For this clonotype: A read error is possible here, since a much larger clone lies one base away. The V and J genes are TRBV19 and TRBJ2-1; tentatively, D is TRBD1 (7 bases). Germline V gene sequence: CDR1 LNHDA, CDR2 SQIVND (reference sequence). This CDR3 is 13 amino acids long. V lost 5 bases and J lost 10, with 15 bases in between. CDR3 bases: TGTGCCAGTAGTGCCCAGGGGGGCCCCGAGCAGTTCTTC. Translated: CASSAQGGPEQFF.

The V and J genes are TRBV4-1 and TRBJ1-1; D may be TRBD1 (6 bases). Trimming took off 0 bases at V and 5 bases at J, with 13 bases between the two ends. Per germline, CDR1 MGHRA and CDR2 YSYEKL. The CDR3 contains 15 residues. DNA for the CDR3: TGCGCCAGCAGCCAAGAGGGAGGGGGGAGTACTGAAGCTTTCTTT. This encodes CASSQEGGGSTEAFF.

The rearrangement joins TRBV6-1 to TRBJ2-1; D may be TRBD2 (5 bases). V lost 11 bases, J lost 9 bases, and 23 bases lay in between. The germline gives CDR1 MNHNS, CDR2 SASEGT. This CDR3 is built from 14 residues. CDR3 DNA: TGTGCCGGCACCCCCGCAGACGTCCTAGCTGAGCAGTTCTTC. It encodes CAGTPADVLAEQFF.

Comments on this clonotype: Just one base apart from a much larger clone, this may be a read error. The rearrangement joins TRBV9 to TRBJ1-2; D is perhaps TRBD1 (6 bases). The CDR3 is 12 residues long. CDR1 is SGDLS and CDR2 is YYNGEE in the germline V gene. The CDR3 DNA follows: TGTGCCAGCAGCCCACATAACAGGGTCCTCTCCTTC. Translating gives CASSPHNRVLSF.

This clonotype was found many times. The genes are TRBV9 and TRBJ1-1; the match to TRBD1 covers 10 bases. Germline lookup yields CDR1 SGDLS and CDR2 YYNGEE. The CDR3 is 14 residues long. V lost 4 bases to trimming and J lost 4 bases; unmatched junction nucleotides: 4. CDR3 DNA: TGTGCCAGCAGCCCCTGGGACAGGGGCACTGAAGCTTTCTTT. It specifies CASSPWDRGTEAFF.

This clonotype came up many times. A much larger clone differs by one base, so this may be a read error. J is TRBJ2-7 and V is TRBV27; 7 positions agree with TRBD1. This CDR3 has 17 residues. Germline V gene lookup returns CDR1 MNHEY and CDR2 SMNVEV (reference sequence). The CDR3 loop reads CAPAVYEGAYEQTEQYF. The CDR3 DNA reads as TGTGCTCCAGCAGTTTATGAGGGGGCCTACGAGCAGACGGAGCAGTACTTC.

Comments on this clonotype: Lacking the conserved final phenylalanine or tryptophan, this CDR3 likely reflects a read error. V usage is TRBV10-3 and J usage is TRBJ2-4; D unclear. The V end was cut by 2 bases, the J end by 2 bases, with 10 bases between. The CDR3 loop spans 15 amino acids. Germline CDR1 is ENHRY and CDR2 is SYGVKD. The CDR3 reads CAISERRRPKNIQYL. Here the CDR3 DNA reads TGTGCCATCAGTGAGCGAAGACGGCCCAAAAACATTCAGTACCTC.

The sample holds many counts of this clonotype. The chain couples TRBV7-9 to TRBJ2-7; D assignment may be TRBD1 or TRBD2 (5 bases each). Germline V lookup: CDR1 SEHNR, CDR2 FQNEAQ (reference sequence). The ends were cut back, 4 bases at V and 1 base at J, with 8 bases in the middle. The CDR3 is 13 residues long. The CDR3 DNA follows: TGTGCCAGCAGCTGGGACCGATCCTACGAGCAGTACTTC. It yields the protein CASSWDRSYEQYF.

Ten or more counts support this clonotype. At one end the junction does not follow the germline gene, possibly because of a read error. The chain carries TRBV7-8 and TRBJ2-1; 8 positions agree with TRBD1. Germline-derived CDR1 and CDR2 are SGHVS and FQNEAQ. The CDR3 length is 13 residues. The CDR3, as DNA: TGTGCCAGCGGCTTGGACAGGGTTCGGGAGCAGTTCTTC. This gives the protein CASGLDRVREQFF.

This clonotype came up many times. The chain has TRBV11-2 and TRBJ1-1; D unresolved. Trimming removed 2 bases at V and 0 bases at J, with 4 bases between. The CDR3 sequence is 13 residues long. Looked up from germline, CDR1 is SGHAT and CDR2 is FQNNGV. CDR3 protein: CASSLKVNTEAFF. The CDR3 DNA is TGTGCCAGCAGCTTAAAGGTGAACACTGAAGCTTTCTTT. The full variable domain, its missing parts supplied by reference TRBV11-2 and TRBJ1-1, is EAGVAQSPRYKIIEKRQSVAFWCNPISGHATLYWYQQILGQGPKLLIQFQNNGVVDDSQLPKDRFSAERLKGVDSTLKIQPAKLEDSAVYLCASSLKVNTEAFFGQGTRLTVV.

This chain joins TRBV5-6 and TRBJ2-2; D is possibly TRBD2 (5 bases). Germline assignment: CDR1 SGHDT and CDR2 YYEEEE. The CDR3 has 14 residues. V gave up 2 bases and J gave up 4 bases, with 9 bases separating them. The DNA for the CDR3 is TGTGCCAGCAGCTTCAGCGGCGGCACCGGGGAGCTGTTTTTT. Residues: CASSFSGGTGELFF.

In regard to this clonotype: A single base separates this from a much larger clone, so it may be a read error. This chain joins TRBV29-1 and TRBJ2-3; D is uncertain. The CDR3 has 12 residues. The germline V gene has CDR1 SQVTM and CDR2 ANQGSEA. In DNA, the CDR3 is TGCCGCGTTGAAGATGCGTATTATACGCAGTATTTT. Protein product: CRVEDAYYTQYF.

Many counts were recorded for this clonotype. The chain joins TRBV25-1 to TRBJ2-7; D call uncertain. Germline V gene lookup returns CDR1 MGHDK and CDR2 SYGVNS. Trimming stripped 8 bases from V and 11 bases from J, with 10 bases between. The CDR3 extends over 9 amino acids. Written as DNA, the CDR3 is TGTGCCAGCGGTCGGAAGGAGTACTTC. Its protein product is CASGRKEYF.

With regard to this clonotype: This may come from a read error, since a much larger clone is one base off. J is TRBJ2-4 and V is TRBV18; D call uncertain. Germline loops: CDR1 KGHSH, CDR2 LQKENI. The CDR3 has 17 residues. V lost 4 bases and J lost 0, with 16 bases in between. The CDR3 coding sequence is TGTGCCAGCTCACGCTCCGGAGCAGTACTAGCCAAAAACATTCAGTACTTC. This gives the protein CASSRSGAVLAKNIQYF.

As for this clonotype: Possible read error: a much larger clone is one base away. The V and J genes are TRBV19 and TRBJ2-1; 10 nucleotides match TRBD2. This CDR3 has 17 amino acids. Germline CDR1 LNHDA, CDR2 SQIVND (reference sequence). The V gene end was trimmed by 1 base and the J gene end by 0 bases; junction bases not matched to a gene: 3. CDR3 region: CASSIGSGRSSYNEQFF. In DNA form, the CDR3 reads TGTGCCAGTAGTATAGGTAGCGGGAGGAGCTCCTACAATGAGCAGTTCTTC.

Regarding this clonotype: One junction end does not reproduce the germline sequence, and a read error may be involved. The V call is TRBV27, the J call TRBJ2-7; perhaps TRBD2 as D (6 bases). The DNA matches TRBJ2-1 better at its end, which makes the J call doubtful. The CDR3 is 14 amino acids. CDR1 is MNHEY and CDR2 is SMNVEV in the germline V gene (reference sequence). The CDR3: CVSSRGSSYDEQFF. The CDR3 DNA reads TGTGTCAGCTCACGGGGGAGCTCCTACGATGAGCAGTTCTTC.

This clonotype was counted ten times or more. This chain uses TRBV2 with TRBJ1-1; D gene uncertain. V was trimmed by 7 bases and J by 6 bases, leaving 15 bases between them. CDR3 length: 13 residues. Looked up from germline, CDR1 is SNHLY and CDR2 is FYNNEI. CDR3 protein: CASTGEGRAEAFF. The CDR3 DNA reads as TGTGCCAGCACCGGCGAGGGAAGGGCTGAAGCTTTCTTT.

This clonotype was detected ten times or more. The chain couples TRBV5-1 to TRBJ1-1; no clear D gene. The V end was cut by 2 bases, the J end by 1 base, with 6 bases between. CDR1 is SGHRS, CDR2 YFSETQ, per germline. The CDR3 is 13 amino acids. The chain's CDR3 is CASSLNWNTEAFF. The CDR3 DNA reads as TGCGCCAGCAGCTTAAACTGGAACACTGAAGCTTTCTTT.

The table lists this clonotype with many counts. V is TRBV28 and J is TRBJ1-1; 7 nucleotides match TRBD1. The CDR3 totals 13 residues. V dropped 6 bases and J dropped 1; count of bases not matched to a gene: 2. CDR1 and CDR2 from the germline V gene are MDHEN and SYDVKM. Here the CDR3 reads CASRTGTNTEAFF. CDR3 sequence (DNA): TGTGCCAGCAGGACAGGGACGAACACTGAAGCTTTCTTT.